There are many counts of the clone carrying this TCR beta chain. Its specificity is not known. V was trimmed by 5 bases and J by 2 bases, leaving 17 bases between them. The CDR3 extends over 16 amino acids. The germline CDR1 and CDR2 sequences are SGHTA and FQGNSA. Via MiXCR, TCRdb re-called the 5' RACE reads, giving one row per CDR3 protein. The data contain fewer than 20,000 distinct CDR3 sequences, around 6.9% of them singletons. This sample was included in a study of spatial heterogeneity in lung cancer. Overall study results and limits: The study found that expanded intratumoral alpha and beta TCR counts tracked tumor mutation counts.

Time point described: sample taken at primary tumor resection. This clonotype was obtained from a female donor with early-stage non-small cell lung cancer. The sample was lung tumor tissue, taken at surgery. The genes are TRBV7-2 and TRBJ2-3; maybe TRBD2 (6 bases). The CDR3 protein is CASSLEGGGNTDTQYF. CDR3 nucleotides: TGTGCCAGCAGCCTCGAGGGCGGAGGGAACACAGATACGCAGTATTTT.